One and the same sample provided the 20 T cell receptor beta chains below, sequenced in a study of blood T cell repertoires in COVID-19. Clones were read by immunoSEQ multiplex PCR, and TCRdb kept only the in-frame ones, dropping some. Of about 230,000 clones in the sample, about 86% are singletons; the top ten hold 4.5% to 6.5%. The sequenced material came from peripheral blood. The receptors shown here come from an elderly man with acute or convalescent COVID-19.

This clone was seen more than once but under ten times. This chain joins TRBV19 and TRBJ2-7, with TRBD2 matching 7 bases. The CDR3 has 14 amino acids. V shed 4 bases, J shed 6 bases, and the junction held 9 bases outside the gene matches. Looked up from germline, CDR1 is LNHDA and CDR2 is SQIVND (reference sequence). CDR3 protein: CASSTTSATSEQYF. In DNA, the CDR3 is TGTGCCAGTAGTACAACTAGCGCAACGAGCGAGCAGTACTTC.

This chain links TRBV9 with TRBJ1-1; a possible D gene is TRBD1 (6 bases). Trimming removed 4 bases at V and 0 bases at J, with 13 bases between. The germline gives CDR1 SGDLS, CDR2 YYNGEE. The CDR3 totals 15 residues. The CDR3 sequence: CASSPRGQMNTEAFF. For the CDR3, the DNA is TGTGCCAGCAGCCCCCGCGGACAGATGAACACTGAAGCTTTCTTT.

The V and J genes are TRBV19 and TRBJ2-1; D is undetermined. Germline CDR1 LNHDA, CDR2 SQIVND (reference sequence). This CDR3 has 15 residues. V lost 4 bases and J lost 9, with 19 bases in between. CDR3 sequence (DNA): TGTGCCAGTAGTAGCCGACTCACCCCCTTCGGTGAGCAGTTCTTC. Its translation is CASSSRLTPFGEQFF.

The chain joins TRBV20-1 to TRBJ1-1; D call uncertain. Germline V CDR1 and CDR2: DFQATT, SNEGSKA (reference sequence). CDR3 length: 13 residues. V dropped 3 bases and J dropped 1 base, with 9 bases sitting between them. CDR3 DNA sequence: TGCAGTGCTAGTTCACGCAGGAACACTGAAGCTTTCTTT. Translating gives CSASSRRNTEAFF.

V usage is TRBV30 and J usage is TRBJ1-2; perhaps TRBD1 as D (5 bases). Germline values: CDR1 GTSNPN, CDR2 SVGIG (reference sequence). V lost 1 base and J lost 4, with 19 bases in between. The CDR3 totals 16 residues. This CDR3 is CAWSGTGRARGYGYTF. CDR3 sequence (DNA): TGTGCCTGGAGTGGGACGGGACGGGCGCGGGGCTATGGCTACACCTTC.

The gene calls are TRBV19 and TRBJ1-2; D may be TRBD1 (6 bases). Germline CDR1 reads LNHDA; CDR2 reads SQIVND (reference sequence). The length of the CDR3 is 15 residues. V lost 5 bases and J 6 bases, leaving 19 bases between the germline ends. The CDR3 DNA sequence: TGTGCCAGTAGTCCGCCGGTGGGGGGGGCCAATGGCTACACCTTC. This translates into CASSPPVGGANGYTF.

For this clone: Other DNA sequences in this specimen translate into the identical CDR3. The rearrangement uses TRBV27 and TRBJ2-3, with a weak D call TRBD1 (5 bases). V lost 5 bases and J 4 bases, leaving 7 bases between the germline ends. Germline V gene sequence: CDR1 MNHEY, CDR2 SMNVEV (reference sequence). This CDR3 contains 12 residues. The CDR3 protein is CASSTGSDTQYF. The CDR3 DNA follows: TGTGCCAGCAGTACAGGTTCAGATACGCAGTATTTT.

This chain joins TRBV2 and TRBJ2-1; 14 bases line up with TRBD2. The germline CDR1 and CDR2 sequences are SNHLY and FYNNEI. V lost 7 bases, J lost 3 bases, and 8 bases stayed unmatched. The CDR3 loop spans 17 amino acids. The CDR3 region has the DNA TGTGCCAGCACTTCGGGACTAGCGGGGGTAAGCTACAATGAGCAGTTCTTC. Encoded protein: CASTSGLAGVSYNEQFF.

This clone was seen once. The chain has TRBV7-6 and TRBJ1-1; TRBD1 aligns across 10 bases. CDR3 length equals 14 residues. CDR1 is SGHVS and CDR2 is FNYEAQ in the germline V gene. After removal of 5 bases from V and 4 bases from J, the junction contained 4 bases not matched to a gene. CDR3 nucleotide sequence: TGTGCCAGCAGCGACCGGACAGGGGGCACTGAAGCTTTCTTT. Translated, it gives CASSDRTGGTEAFF. Full variable domain (rest looked up from reference TRBV7-6 and TRBJ1-1): GAGVSQSPRYKVTKRGQDVALRCDPISGHVSLYWYRQALGQGPEFLTYFNYEAQQDKSGLPNDRFSAERPEGSISTLTIQRTEQRDSAMYRCASSDRTGGTEAFFGQGTRLTVV.

The rearrangement joins TRBV28 to TRBJ2-7; D is possibly TRBD2 (5 bases). V was trimmed by 4 bases and J by 4 bases, leaving 20 bases between them. The germline V gene has CDR1 MDHEN and CDR2 SYDVKM. This CDR3 has 16 residues. Here the CDR3 DNA reads TGTGCCAGCAGTTCTCGGCGGGCGGTCCAGCGTTACGAGCAGTACTTC. It is translated as CASSSRRAVQRYEQYF. Looking up the rest from reference TRBV28 and TRBJ2-7 gives the full variable domain: DVKVTQSSRYLVKRTGEKVFLECVQDMDHENMFWYRQDPGLGLRLIYFSYDVKMKEKGDIPEGYSVSREKKERFSLILESASTNQTSMYLCASSSRRAVQRYEQYFGPGTRLTVT.

This clone was recorded many times. The V and J genes are TRBV6-1 and TRBJ2-7; 9 positions match TRBD1. Per the germline V gene, CDR1 is MNHNS and CDR2 is SASEGT. Unmatched junction bases numbered 6, after V lost 3 bases and J lost 3 bases. The CDR3 covers 15 residues. The CDR3 DNA follows: TGTGCCAGCAGTGAGCCGGGACAGGGATACTACGAGCAGTACTTC. Its protein is CASSEPGQGYYEQYF.

The V call is TRBV7-8, the J call TRBJ1-2; D may be TRBD1 (5 bases). The germline V gene encodes CDR1 SGHVS and CDR2 FQNEAQ. V gave up 3 bases and J gave up 8 bases, with 13 bases separating them. CDR3 length: 13 amino acids. CDR3 loop: CASSLQGLLGYTF. CDR3 sequence (DNA): TGTGCCAGCAGCTTGCAGGGACTATTAGGCTACACCTTC. The full variable domain, its missing parts supplied by reference TRBV7-8 and TRBJ1-2, is GAGVSQSPRYKVAKRGQDVALRCDPISGHVSLFWYQQALGQGPEFLTYFQNEAQLDKSGLPSDRFFAERPEGSVSTLKIQRTQQEDSAVYLCASSLQGLLGYTFGSGTRLTVV.

This rearrangement joins TRBV9 to TRBJ1-1; no reliable D call. The germline V and J ends were trimmed by 3 bases and 3 bases, with 12 bases remaining between them. CDR1 is SGDLS and CDR2 is YYNGEE in the germline V gene. CDR3 length: 14 residues. This CDR3 is CASSAHGRDTEAFF. CDR3 coding DNA: TGTGCCAGCAGCGCCCATGGGAGGGACACTGAAGCTTTCTTT.

The chain is built from TRBV5-1 and TRBJ1-4; possible D gene TRBD1, 6 bases. This CDR3 has 16 amino acids. With 4 bases removed from V and 0 bases from J, the gap between germline ends came to 13 bases. CDR1 is SGHRS and CDR2 is YFSETQ in the germline V gene. The CDR3 sequence: CASSVGTLATNEKLFF. In DNA form, the CDR3 reads TGCGCCAGCAGCGTCGGGACACTAGCAACTAATGAAAAACTGTTTTTT.

This chain connects TRBV3-1 (or the pseudogene TRBV3-2) to TRBJ1-2, with D possibly being TRBD1 (6 bases). This CDR3 is 13 amino acids long. Per germline, CDR1 LGHDT and CDR2 YNNKEL (reference sequence). Trimming took off 3 bases at V and 4 bases at J, with 9 bases between the two ends. The CDR3 protein is CASSQGAGYGYTF. As DNA, the CDR3 is TGTGCCAGCAGCCAGGGGGCAGGCTATGGCTACACCTTC.

The J gene is TRBJ1-4, the V gene TRBV5-4; 8 bases agree with TRBD1. The V gene end was trimmed by 0 bases and the J gene end by 8 bases; junction bases not matched to a gene: 6. CDR3 size: 15 residues. Germline V gene lookup returns CDR1 SGHNT and CDR2 YYREEE (reference sequence). In nucleotides, the CDR3 is TGTGCCAGCAGCTTGGGACAGGACAGGGACGAAAAACTGTTTTTT. Encoded protein: CASSLGQDRDEKLFF.

The chain recombines TRBV2 with TRBJ1-5; a weak D match, TRBD1 (5 bases). With 6 bases removed from V and 4 bases from J, the gap between germline ends came to 13 bases. The CDR3 length is 14 residues. The germline CDR1 and CDR2 sequences are SNHLY and FYNNEI. The DNA of the CDR3 is TGTGCCAGCAGGGAACAGGTAACAAATCAGCCCCAGCATTTT. Translation: CASREQVTNQPQHF.

The V gene is TRBV2, the J gene TRBJ1-5; 7 positions agree with TRBD1. The length of the CDR3 is 15 residues. Germline trimming cut 3 bases from V and 6 bases from J; bases unmatched to any gene: 8. Germline CDR1 SNHLY, CDR2 FYNNEI. The CDR3 reads CASSDRTGGSQPQHF. The CDR3 nucleotides read TGTGCCAGCAGTGATAGGACAGGAGGGTCTCAGCCCCAGCATTTT.

The chain combines TRBV9 with TRBJ2-2; 10 bases agree with TRBD1. The CDR3 is made up of 15 amino acids. V dropped 4 bases and J dropped 4; count of bases not matched to a gene: 4. The germline V gene encodes CDR1 SGDLS and CDR2 YYNGEE. CDR3 amino acids: CASSRQGAVTGELFF. Written as DNA, the CDR3 is TGTGCCAGCAGCCGACAGGGGGCCGTCACCGGGGAGCTGTTTTTT.

The J gene is TRBJ2-6, the V gene TRBV9, with D possibly matching TRBD1 (6 bases). The CDR3 contains 15 residues. Germline CDR1 is SGDLS and CDR2 is YYNGEE. With 3 bases removed from V and 1 base from J, the gap between germline ends came to 8 bases. CDR3 sequence (DNA): TGTGCCAGCAGCGAGCAGGGGTCTGGGGCCAACGTCCTGACTTTC. This gives the protein CASSEQGSGANVLTF.